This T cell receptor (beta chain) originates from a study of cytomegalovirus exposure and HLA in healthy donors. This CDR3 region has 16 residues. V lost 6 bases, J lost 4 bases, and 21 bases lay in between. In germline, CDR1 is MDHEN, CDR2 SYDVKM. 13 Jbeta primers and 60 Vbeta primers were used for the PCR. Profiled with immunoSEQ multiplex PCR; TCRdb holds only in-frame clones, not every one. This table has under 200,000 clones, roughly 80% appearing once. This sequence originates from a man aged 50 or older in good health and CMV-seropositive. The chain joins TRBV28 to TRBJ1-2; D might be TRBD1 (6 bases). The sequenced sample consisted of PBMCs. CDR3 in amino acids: CASRLGGGAGPYGYTF. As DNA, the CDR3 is TGTGCCAGCAGGCTTGGGGGGGGCGCAGGCCCCTATGGCTACACCTTC.